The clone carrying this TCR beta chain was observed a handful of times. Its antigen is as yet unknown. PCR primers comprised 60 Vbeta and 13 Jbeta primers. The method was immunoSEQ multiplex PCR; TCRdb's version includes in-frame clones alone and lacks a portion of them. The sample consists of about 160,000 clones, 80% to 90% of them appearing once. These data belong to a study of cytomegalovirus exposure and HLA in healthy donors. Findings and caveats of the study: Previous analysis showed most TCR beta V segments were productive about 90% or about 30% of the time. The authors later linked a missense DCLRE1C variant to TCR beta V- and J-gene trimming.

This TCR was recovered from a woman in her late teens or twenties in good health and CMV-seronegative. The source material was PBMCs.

This chain's CDR3 is CASSSIRSPYEQYF. The CDR3 nucleotides are TGTGCCAGCAGCTCAATCAGGTCCCCCTACGAGCAGTACTTC. The chain has TRBV11-3 and TRBJ2-7, with no clear D. In germline, CDR1 is SGHNT, CDR2 YENEEA. Deletions cut 4 bases from V and 2 bases from J, with 12 bases between. The CDR3 extends over 14 amino acids.